This T cell receptor beta chain was profiled in a study of cytomegalovirus exposure and HLA in healthy donors. The CDR3 contains 13 residues. The V gene end was trimmed by 7 bases and the J gene end by 5 bases; junction bases not matched to a gene: 6. CDR1 and CDR2 (germline): MNHNS, SASEGT. Donors likely had unrecorded immune exposures despite being nominally healthy when sampled. Vbeta (60) and Jbeta (13) primers were used in the PCR. Here immunoSEQ multiplex PCR was the method, and the copy in TCRdb shows in-frame clones only, minus some. The table shows 120,000 to 150,000 clones, with roughly 77% occurring only once.

Sequences were obtained from PBMCs. The rearrangement joins TRBV6-1 to TRBJ2-5; TRBD1 agrees at 8 bases. The receptor was isolated from a man aged 35-49 years in good health and CMV-seronegative. In DNA, the CDR3 is TGTGCCAGCACCCCAGGGGGCTGGGAGACCCAGTACTTC. This sequence encodes CASTPGGWETQYF.